This record looks at one T cell receptor beta chain sequence and its context. Antigen specificity is unknown. PCR used 60 Vbeta primers and 13 Jbeta primers. The repertoire was sequenced with immunoSEQ multiplex PCR; TCRdb's copy has only in-frame clones and lacks some. The table has 130,000 to 150,000 clones, approximately 81% seen once; the top ten hold 3.5% to 5.5%. V was cut by 1 base and J by 7 bases, with 25 bases left in between. The CDR3 totals 18 residues. Germline loops: CDR1 LGHNA, CDR2 YSLEER. This sample was included in a study of cytomegalovirus exposure and HLA in healthy donors. Study results and caveats: Reports indicated that the classifier achieved high specificity and sensitivity in diagnosing cytomegalovirus status. The authors considered a cluster of highly shared sequence variants likely to be a sequencing artifact. Across donors, sequencing depth was assumed by presence/absence analyses to be roughly uniform.

This chain connects TRBV4-3 to TRBJ2-5; maybe TRBD2 (6 bases). Sample: PBMCs. The TCR comes from a middle-aged woman in good health and CMV-seropositive. The CDR3 loop is CASSQVRAGRFGEGTQYF. In nucleotides, the CDR3 is TGCGCCAGCAGCCAAGTTCGGGCGGGGCGGTTTGGAGAGGGGACCCAGTACTTC.